Below, 23 T cell receptor beta chains from the same sample are listed, as sequenced in a study of early T cells in non-severe SARS-CoV-2 infection. Using its own MiXCR run on the 5' RACE reads, TCRdb lists one record per CDR3 protein. The top ten hold roughly 8% of the sample, which has 90,000 to 120,000 distinct CDR3 sequences, approximately 12% seen once. Sequenced: whole blood. All receptors derive from an adult who was a healthcare worker with PCR-confirmed SARS-CoV-2 infection or an uninfected control (not recorded which).

There are many counts of this clonotype. The chain links TRBV12-3 or TRBV12-4 to TRBJ1-2; no reliable D call. CDR3 size: 13 residues. V shed 3 bases and J shed 2 bases, with 7 bases lying between them. CDR3 region: CASSFDRNYGYTF. CDR3 DNA: TGTGCCAGCAGTTTCGACCGAAACTATGGCTACACCTTC.

J is TRBJ2-3 and V is TRBV28; D is perhaps TRBD2 (6 bases). V was trimmed by 3 bases and J by 2 bases, leaving 9 bases between them. The CDR3 extends over 14 amino acids. The germline gives CDR1 MDHEN, CDR2 SYDVKM. CDR3 loop: CASSFGSATDTQYF. CDR3 nucleotides: TGTGCCAGCAGTTTCGGGAGCGCCACAGATACGCAGTATTTT.

At least ten counts were recorded for this clonotype. The chain combines TRBV28 with TRBJ1-2, with D perhaps TRBD1 (6 bases). Germline CDR1 and CDR2: MDHEN and SYDVKM. The length of the CDR3 is 12 residues. CDR3 protein: CAITGGDYGYTF. The DNA of the CDR3 is TGTGCAATAACCGGGGGCGACTATGGCTACACCTTC.

In DNA, the CDR3 is TGTGCCAGCAGCCAAGATAGTACAGAATATACCTACGAGCAGTACTTC. The encoded protein is CASSQDSTEYTYEQYF. This chain links TRBV3-1 with TRBJ2-7; D gene uncertain. Trimming removed 0 bases from V and 2 bases from J, with 14 bases in between. The CDR3 sequence is 16 residues long. Germline CDR1 reads LGHDT; CDR2 reads YNNKEL (reference sequence).

The V gene is TRBV18, the J gene TRBJ2-7; D gene ambiguous. Germline CDR1 is KGHSH and CDR2 is LQKENI. Trimming shortened V by 0 bases and J by 3 bases, and 9 bases separated the two germline ends. The CDR3 spans 14 residues. The CDR3 DNA reads TGTGCCAGCTCACCACCCCCCGGCTTCTACGAGCAGTACTTC. Its translation is CASSPPPGFYEQYF.

This chain joins TRBV18 and TRBJ1-6, with 7 bases that match TRBD1. Per the germline V gene, CDR1 is KGHSH and CDR2 is LQKENI. Germline trimming cut 2 bases from V and 8 bases from J; bases unmatched to any gene: 9. This CDR3 region has 16 residues. The CDR3 sequence: CASSPREGGLYSPLHF. The CDR3 DNA reads TGTGCCAGCTCACCAAGGGAAGGGGGCTTATATTCACCCCTCCACTTT.

The chain recombines TRBV7-8 with TRBJ1-1, with D tentatively TRBD1 (5 bases). V lost 1 base and J lost 7, with 16 bases in between. Germline CDR1 is SGHVS and CDR2 is FQNEAQ. The CDR3 has 15 amino acids. The CDR3 DNA reads TGTGCCAGCAGCTTAGGAAGGGGCTTTCATGGTGAAGCTTTCTTT. Translated, it gives CASSLGRGFHGEAFF. Using reference TRBV7-8 and TRBJ1-1 for the parts outside the CDR3, the full variable domain is GAGVSQSPRYKVAKRGQDVALRCDPISGHVSLFWYQQALGQGPEFLTYFQNEAQLDKSGLPSDRFFAERPEGSVSTLKIQRTQQEDSAVYLCASSLGRGFHGEAFFGQGTRLTVV.

This clonotype was picked up a small number of times. V is TRBV2 and J is TRBJ1-1; D is possibly TRBD1 (5 bases). The CDR3 runs to 12 residues. Germline assignment: CDR1 SNHLY and CDR2 FYNNEI. Trimming pared 6 bases from V and 5 bases from J, leaving 10 bases between. The DNA of the CDR3 is TGTGCCAGCAGAAAGGCAGGGACTGAAGCTTTCTTT. Protein product: CASRKAGTEAFF.

This clonotype was picked up many times. This rearrangement joins TRBV30 to TRBJ2-1, with D unresolved. This CDR3 comprises 12 residues. With 5 bases removed from V and 3 bases from J, the gap between germline ends came to 8 bases. The germline gives CDR1 GTSNPN, CDR2 SVGIG (reference sequence). CDR3 protein: CAWAQDYNEQFF. Here the CDR3 DNA reads TGTGCCTGGGCCCAGGACTACAATGAGCAGTTCTTC.

This clonotype was counted at least ten times. The V gene is TRBV18, the J gene TRBJ1-1, with unresolved D. Germline-derived CDR1 and CDR2 are KGHSH and LQKENI. V was pared by 1 base and J by 1 base, with 13 bases between. CDR3 size: 16 residues. This CDR3 reads CASSPQGRKRNTEAFF. As DNA, the CDR3 is TGTGCCAGCTCACCACAAGGCAGAAAAAGGAACACTGAAGCTTTCTTT.

This clonotype turned up a few times. The chain combines TRBV10-2 with TRBJ2-3; unclear D gene. There are 11 residues in the CDR3. V lost 9 bases to trimming and J lost 3 bases, with 7 bases between them. Germline V CDR1 and CDR2: WSHSY, SAAADI. The CDR3 DNA reads TGCGCCAGTAGAGCGACAGATACGCAGTATTTT. Its protein is CASRATDTQYF.

This clonotype was seen many times. V gene TRBV5-6 combines with J gene TRBJ2-6; D might be TRBD1 (6 bases). The germline gives CDR1 SGHDT, CDR2 YYEEEE. The CDR3 has 18 amino acids. Trimming cost V 3 bases and J 0 bases, with 16 bases left between them. The chain's CDR3 is CASSWGPGRLSGANVLTF. CDR3 bases: TGTGCCAGCAGCTGGGGGCCGGGGCGCCTCTCTGGGGCCAACGTCCTGACTTTC.

This rearrangement joins TRBV7-2 to TRBJ2-2; no clear D. The CDR3 loop spans 14 amino acids. Germline V gives CDR1 SGHTA, CDR2 FQGNSA. V gave up 5 bases and J gave up 0 bases, with 7 bases separating them. The CDR3 bases are TGTGCCAGCAGCCCGGACGCGAACACCGGGGAGCTGTTTTTT. This sequence encodes CASSPDANTGELFF.

The chain uses TRBV6-2 or TRBV6-3 and TRBJ1-1, with unresolved D. CDR3 length: 11 amino acids. CDR1 is MNHEY, CDR2 SVGEGT, per germline. With 5 bases removed from V and 8 bases from J, the gap between germline ends came to 9 bases. The CDR3 loop is CASSNGFEAFF. CDR3 sequence (DNA): TGTGCCAGCAGTAATGGCTTCGAAGCTTTCTTT.

This clonotype occurred many times. The chain uses TRBV15 and TRBJ1-1, with D perhaps TRBD1 (5 bases). The CDR3 has 15 residues. The germline V and J ends were trimmed by 1 base and 1 base, with 10 bases remaining between them. Germline loops: CDR1 LNHNV, CDR2 YYDKDF (reference sequence). DNA for the CDR3: TGTGCCACCAGCAGAGGCGACAGCACGAACACTGAAGCTTTCTTT. Its protein is CATSRGDSTNTEAFF. The variable domain in full, completed from reference TRBV15 and TRBJ1-1, reads DAMVIQNPRYQVTQFGKPVTLSCSQTLNHNVMYWYQQKSSQAPKLLFHYYDKDFNNEADTPDNFQSRRPNTSFCFLDIRSPGLGDTAMYLCATSRGDSTNTEAFFGQGTRLTVV.

The chain employs TRBV18 and TRBJ2-1; tentatively, D is TRBD2 (6 bases). The CDR3 sequence is 13 residues long. Trimming stripped 3 bases from V and 6 bases from J, with 9 bases between. Germline CDR1 and CDR2: KGHSH and LQKENI. CDR3 residues: CASSPLSGNEQFF. The CDR3 DNA follows: TGTGCCAGCTCACCTCTTAGCGGCAATGAGCAGTTCTTC.

This clonotype was recorded many times. The genes are TRBV20-1 and TRBJ2-7, with a tentative D call TRBD2 (5 bases). The CDR3 extends over 15 amino acids. Trimming took 0 bases from V and 2 from J, leaving 14 bases between them. Germline CDR1 and CDR2: DFQATT and SNEGSKA (reference sequence). For the CDR3, the DNA is TGCAGTGCTAGAGATCAGACGGGATTAACCTACGAGCAGTACTTC. Translation gives CSARDQTGLTYEQYF.

This clonotype was observed at least ten times. The chain combines TRBV7-6 with TRBJ2-3; no clear D. Trimming took off 1 base at V and 1 base at J, with 15 bases between the two ends. This CDR3 has 17 amino acids. Germline V CDR1 and CDR2: SGHVS, FNYEAQ. In DNA form, the CDR3 reads TGTGCCAGCAGCTTAGACTCCGGATATACTCGCACAGATACGCAGTATTTT. This gives the protein CASSLDSGYTRTDTQYF.

The V call is TRBV4-1, the J call TRBJ2-3, with D unclear. This CDR3 comprises 18 residues. Germline loops: CDR1 MGHRA, CDR2 YSYEKL. With 3 bases removed from V and 0 bases from J, the gap between germline ends came to 19 bases. The CDR3: CASSQAEGATTSTDTQYF. The CDR3 DNA follows: TGCGCCAGCAGCCAGGCCGAAGGAGCTACCACTAGCACAGATACGCAGTATTTT.

This clonotype appeared many times. The chain couples TRBV6-2 or TRBV6-3 to TRBJ2-1; D may correspond to TRBD1 or TRBD2 (5 bases each). V was clipped by 2 bases and J by 3 bases, with 8 bases between them. Germline V gene sequence: CDR1 MNHEY, CDR2 SVGEGT. The CDR3 loop spans 14 amino acids. As DNA, the CDR3 is TGTGCCAGCAGTTACCGGGGCAACTACAATGAGCAGTTCTTC. Its protein is CASSYRGNYNEQFF.

This clonotype came up many times. The chain carries TRBV12-3 or TRBV12-4 and TRBJ1-5; D remains unclear. CDR3 length equals 13 residues. V was clipped by 6 bases and J by 1 base, with 7 bases between them. Here the CDR3 DNA reads TGTGCCAGCAGCTGGGAAAGCAATCAGCCCCAGCATTTT. It codes for CASSWESNQPQHF.

This clonotype was detected a few times. The chain employs TRBV7-6 and TRBJ2-5; unclear D gene. V was clipped by 2 bases and J by 1 base, with 8 bases between them. Germline loops: CDR1 SGHVS, CDR2 FNYEAQ. CDR3 length: 14 residues. CDR3 residues: CASSLRRAQETQYF. DNA of the CDR3: TGTGCCAGCAGCTTACGGCGTGCCCAAGAGACCCAGTACTTC.

Many counts were recorded for this clonotype. The gene calls are TRBV7-2 and TRBJ2-1, with 10 positions matching TRBD2. Germline-derived CDR1 and CDR2 are SGHTA and FQGNSA. Trimming at V came to 4 bases and at J to 4 bases, leaving 7 bases not matched to a gene. This CDR3 spans 16 amino acids. DNA for the CDR3: TGTGCCAGCAGCTCATTAGCGGGAGGCGGGTACAATGAGCAGTTCTTC. Amino acid sequence: CASSSLAGGGYNEQFF.